The clone carrying this TCR beta chain was found many times. This entry comes from a study of T cells in Graves' hyperthyroidism and ophthalmopathy. V lost 3 bases, J lost 5 bases, and 14 bases lay in between. There are 14 residues in the CDR3. Germline CDR1 is KGHSH and CDR2 is LQKENI. TCR beta CDR3 regions were amplified from RNA transcripts. Researchers ran a first-round RT-PCR on the TCR CDR3 using the HTBI primer set. TCRdb used MiXCR to reprocess the multiplex PCR reads, holding one entry per CDR3 protein. The table has hundreds of thousands of distinct CDR3 sequences, roughly 14% seen once. This receptor was taken from a man younger than 35 with Graves' ophthalmopathy. The V call is TRBV18, the J call TRBJ2-7; a weak D match, TRBD2 (6 bases). Sequencing input: blood. In DNA, the CDR3 is TGTGCCAGCTCACCCCGTGGGGGGTACCACGAGCAGTACTTC. As protein: CASSPRGGYHEQYF.